This entry lists 8 T cell receptor beta chains sequenced from one sample in a study of OX40 agonist ivuxolimab in advanced cancers. Method: immunoSEQ multiplex PCR; TCRdb's copy keeps in-frame clones and lacks some. The profile shows around 14,000 clones, approximately 90% of them singletons. The source was CD4+ or CD8+ T cells sorted from blood, collected in a trial of the OX40 agonist ivuxolimab. The source of these receptors is an adult with an advanced solid tumor such as melanoma, head and neck, liver or kidney cancer.

This chain connects TRBV2 to TRBJ1-5; no firm D call. The germline CDR1 and CDR2 sequences are SNHLY and FYNNEI. Trimming shortened V by 3 bases and J by 5 bases, and 11 bases separated the two germline ends. This CDR3 region has 14 residues. The CDR3 loop is CASSDPGAYQPQHF. The DNA of the CDR3 is TGTGCCAGCAGTGACCCGGGAGCTTATCAGCCCCAGCATTTT.

The rearrangement uses TRBV28 and TRBJ1-1; a possible D gene is TRBD1 (5 bases). Trimming pared 0 bases from V and 4 bases from J, leaving 9 bases between. This CDR3 spans 14 amino acids. Germline lookup yields CDR1 MDHEN and CDR2 SYDVKM. The CDR3 here is CASSLWGVGTEAFF. CDR3 in DNA: TGTGCCAGCAGTTTATGGGGGGTTGGCACTGAAGCTTTCTTT. Filled out from reference TRBV28 and TRBJ1-1, the complete variable domain reads DVKVTQSSRYLVKRTGEKVFLECVQDMDHENMFWYRQDPGLGLRLIYFSYDVKMKEKGDIPEGYSVSREKKERFSLILESASTNQTSMYLCASSLWGVGTEAFFGQGTRLTVV.

The chain couples TRBV11-2 to TRBJ2-6; D not certain. Germline assignment: CDR1 SGHAT and CDR2 FQNNGV. The CDR3 is 18 amino acids. V lost 2 bases and J 0 bases, leaving 14 bases between the germline ends. The CDR3 is CASSLSPSASSGANVLTF. CDR3 DNA: TGTGCCAGCAGCTTAAGCCCCTCTGCGAGCTCTGGGGCCAACGTCCTGACTTTC.

The rearrangement joins TRBV5-1 to TRBJ2-7; 9 bases align to TRBD1. The trim removed 2 bases at V and 2 bases at J, leaving 2 bases unmatched. CDR1 and CDR2 (germline): SGHRS, YFSETQ. This CDR3 region has 14 residues. CDR3 protein: CASSLQGAPYEQYF. DNA of the CDR3: TGCGCCAGCAGCTTACAGGGGGCGCCCTACGAGCAGTACTTC.

This clone was observed a few times. The J gene is TRBJ2-5, the V gene TRBV5-5; D might be TRBD2 (6 bases). The CDR3 loop spans 14 amino acids. The V gene's germline CDR1 is SGHKS and CDR2 YYEKEE (reference sequence). V lost 6 bases to trimming and J lost 4 bases, with 16 bases between them. The CDR3 loop reads CASIYVQEGETQYF. The CDR3 coding sequence is TGTGCCAGCATCTACGTACAGGAGGGAGAGACCCAGTACTTC.

In this sample, this clone turned up a few times. V and J are TRBV2 and TRBJ1-2; TRBD1 might be the D (5 bases). Germline-derived CDR1 and CDR2 are SNHLY and FYNNEI. The CDR3 is 12 residues long. The V end was cut by 2 bases, the J end by 6 bases, with 7 bases between. For the CDR3, the DNA is TGTGCCAGCAGTGAACAGGGAAATGGCTACACCTTC. Protein sequence: CASSEQGNGYTF.

V usage is TRBV7-9 and J usage is TRBJ2-6; D gene unclear. This CDR3 has 15 residues. The V gene's germline CDR1 is SEHNR and CDR2 FQNEAQ (reference sequence). Trimming removed 5 bases from V and 2 bases from J, with 10 bases in between. CDR3 region: CASSPNRAGANVLTF. The CDR3 bases are TGTGCCAGCAGCCCGAACAGAGCTGGGGCCAACGTCCTGACTTTC. Combining the CDR3 with reference TRBV7-9 and TRBJ2-6 gives the whole variable domain DTGVSQNPRHKITKRGQNVTFRCDPISEHNRLYWYRQTLGQGPEFLTYFQNEAQLEKSRLLSDRFSAERPKGSFSTLEIQRTEQGDSAMYLCASSPNRAGANVLTFGAGSRLTVL.

This sequence joins TRBV19 and TRBJ2-1; D tentatively fits TRBD1 or TRBD2 (5 bases each). The V gene's germline CDR1 is LNHDA and CDR2 SQIVND (reference sequence). The CDR3 contains 15 residues. V lost 5 bases, J lost 4 bases, and 15 bases lay in between. DNA of the CDR3: TGTGCCAGTAGTCACCGGGACGACCAATACAATGAGCAGTTCTTC. Translating it yields CASSHRDDQYNEQFF.